Described below is a single T cell receptor beta chain sequence and its context. The sample originates from a study of shared clonotypes between healthy human individuals. This table comes from immunoSEQ multiplex PCR, and its TCRdb copy is limited to in-frame clones, with some not included. The table records some 1.4 million clones, about 96% of them present only once. Specimen: naive CD4+ T cells sorted from blood. This sample's subset: CD45RA+ positively selected. The sequence was obtained from a man younger than 45 in good health.

DNA of the CDR3: TGTGCCAGCACCCTCCCGGGGGACGGAGTCGACAATGAGCAGTTCTTC. Protein sequence: CASTLPGDGVDNEQFF. The chain joins TRBV7-9 to TRBJ2-1; D perhaps matches TRBD2 (6 bases). The CDR3 runs to 16 residues. V shed 7 bases and J shed 5 bases, with 21 bases lying between them. From germline, CDR1 is SEHNR and CDR2 FQNEAQ (reference sequence).